Presented here are 22 T cell receptor beta chains from one specimen sequenced in a study of blood T cells in healthy people across ages. Sample-barcoded 5' priming and a J-beta primer mix drove a second PCR of 7 to 11 cycles. TCRdb independently ran MiXCR on the 5' RACE reads; one entry per CDR3 protein. The sample has some 1,800,000 distinct CDR3 sequences, 35% to 50% seen once; the top ten hold roughly 23%. The sample was blood. Receptors originate from a human donor in good health.

This clonotype was found a few times. CDR3 DNA sequence: TGCAGCGCCGAAAGCAGACCCTACGAGCAGTACTTC. Amino acids: CSAESRPYEQYF. V and J are TRBV29-1 and TRBJ2-7; unclear D gene. CDR3 length: 12 residues. Germline V gene sequence: CDR1 SQVTM, CDR2 ANQGSEA. V dropped 7 bases and J dropped 2 bases, with 12 bases sitting between them.

CDR3 sequence (DNA): TGCGCCAGCAGTTGGGGCAGGGAGTACAACGAGCAGTACTTC. Protein: CASSWGREYNEQYF. The chain uses TRBV10-2 and TRBJ2-4; D could derive from TRBD1 or TRBD2 (5 bases each). The J call may be in error: the DNA end matches TRBJ2-7 better. The CDR3 is 14 residues long. Germline lookup yields CDR1 WSHSY and CDR2 SAAADI.

Only a few counts were recorded for this clonotype. The chain is built from TRBV27 and TRBJ2-5; 7 bases are shared with TRBD2. This CDR3 spans 14 amino acids. Germline CDR1 and CDR2: MNHEY and SMNVEV (reference sequence). With V trimmed by 4 bases and J by 5 bases, 7 bases remained unmatched. The CDR3, as DNA: TGTGCCAGCAGTTCAGCGGGGTTGGGGGAGACCCAGTACTTC. This codes for CASSSAGLGETQYF.

The rearrangement uses TRBV6-2 or TRBV6-3 and TRBJ2-7; tentative D call: TRBD1 (6 bases). Trimming took 5 bases from V and 0 from J, leaving 11 bases between them. This CDR3 comprises 14 residues. Per the germline V gene, CDR1 is MNHEY and CDR2 is SVGEGT. In DNA, the CDR3 is TGTGCCAGCAGTCTGGACAGCCCCTCCTACGAGCAGTACTTC. Encoded protein: CASSLDSPSYEQYF.

This clonotype has only a few counts. The chain uses TRBV20-1 and TRBJ2-3; 9 bases map to TRBD1. After removal of 6 bases from V and 6 bases from J, the junction contained 13 bases not matched to a gene. The germline gives CDR1 DFQATT, CDR2 SNEGSKA (reference sequence). The CDR3 runs 15 residues. CDR3 protein: CSAVAGQGWSDTQYF. In DNA form, the CDR3 reads TGCAGTGCGGTGGCGGGACAGGGATGGTCGGATACGCAGTATTTT.

This clonotype turned up a few times. J is TRBJ1-4 and V is TRBV9; possibly TRBD1 for D (6 bases). Germline assignment: CDR1 SGDLS and CDR2 YYNGEE. This CDR3 region has 15 residues. The germline V and J ends were trimmed by 0 bases and 1 base, with 7 bases remaining between them. CDR3 in DNA: TGTGCCAGCAGCGTAGGGGACATAACTAATGAAAAACTGTTTTTT. This codes for CASSVGDITNEKLFF.

In this sample, this clonotype turned up a few times. This chain joins TRBV12-3 or TRBV12-4 and TRBJ1-2, with a tentative D call TRBD1 (6 bases). The ends were cut back, 5 bases at V and 8 bases at J, with 15 bases in the middle. CDR3 length: 13 amino acids. CDR3: CASSPWDTLGYTF. The CDR3 coding sequence is TGTGCCAGCAGTCCCTGGGACACACTAGGCTACACCTTC.

This chain connects TRBV20-1 to TRBJ2-3; 7 nucleotides line up with TRBD2. The V segment lost 0 bases and the J segment 1 base; nucleotides outside the gene matches: 16. The germline V gene has CDR1 DFQATT and CDR2 SNEGSKA (reference sequence). This CDR3 has 19 residues. CDR3 sequence: CSARDPGSGASSGTDTQYF. CDR3 DNA sequence: TGCAGTGCTAGAGATCCTGGGAGCGGGGCCTCTTCGGGCACAGATACGCAGTATTTT.

This clonotype was recorded a few times. The chain links TRBV15 to TRBJ1-6; no definite D call. The V end was cut by 0 bases, the J end by 9 bases, with 6 bases between. The CDR3 runs to 13 residues. Germline CDR1 LNHNV, CDR2 YYDKDF (reference sequence). The CDR3 loop is CATSRERGSPLHF. CDR3 nucleotide sequence: TGTGCCACCAGCAGAGAGCGGGGTTCACCCCTCCACTTT.

The chain uses TRBV6-1 and TRBJ1-5; D gene ambiguous. Germline lookup yields CDR1 MNHNS and CDR2 SASEGT. The CDR3 contains 15 residues. V was clipped by 3 bases and J by 6 bases, with 15 bases between them. The CDR3 DNA follows: TGTGCCAGCAGTGATAATGGGAGGGCACGTCAGCCCCAGCATTTT. Translated: CASSDNGRARQPQHF.

This clonotype was seen a few times. The chain combines TRBV29-1 with TRBJ2-7, with 10 bases fitting TRBD2. After removal of 6 bases from V and 2 bases from J, the junction contained 4 bases not matched to a gene. This CDR3 contains 13 residues. The V gene's germline CDR1 is SQVTM and CDR2 ANQGSEA. The CDR3 nucleotides are TGCAGCGTATATCTAGCGGGGGCCTACGAGCAGTACTTC. This translates into CSVYLAGAYEQYF.

The rearrangement joins TRBV29-1 to TRBJ1-1; no firm D call. The V end lost 4 bases, the J end lost 6 bases, and 9 bases lay between the germline ends. The CDR3 is 11 amino acids. From germline, CDR1 is SQVTM and CDR2 ANQGSEA. In DNA form, the CDR3 reads TGCAGCGTTGTGAGGAAGGCTGAAGCTTTCTTT. Its translation: CSVVRKAEAFF.

This clonotype was found many times. The V and J genes are TRBV7-9 and TRBJ2-1, with 9 positions matching TRBD1. Germline V gene data show CDR1 as SEHNR and CDR2 as FQNEAQ (reference sequence). V gave up 5 bases and J gave up 4 bases; unmatched junction bases: 6. The CDR3 is made up of 15 amino acids. The DNA of the CDR3 is TGTGCCAGCAGCCCAAGGACAGGGGTTTACAATGAGCAGTTCTTC. This codes for CASSPRTGVYNEQFF. The whole variable domain, remainder taken from reference TRBV7-9 and TRBJ2-1, is DTGVSQNPRHKITKRGQNVTFRCDPISEHNRLYWYRQTLGQGPEFLTYFQNEAQLEKSRLLSDRFSAERPKGSFSTLEIQRTEQGDSAMYLCASSPRTGVYNEQFFGPGTRLTVL.

V gene TRBV5-1 combines with J gene TRBJ2-5; TRBD1 is a possible D gene (5 bases). This CDR3 spans 14 amino acids. Germline V lookup: CDR1 SGHRS, CDR2 YFSETQ. V lost 6 bases and J 5 bases, leaving 17 bases between the germline ends. CDR3 region: CASTGGGAGETQYF. CDR3 in DNA: TGCGCCAGCACGGGTGGTGGGGCCGGGGAGACCCAGTACTTC.

The chain employs TRBV5-5 and TRBJ2-1; D tentatively reads TRBD1 or TRBD2 (6 bases each). The CDR3 runs to 14 residues. The germline V and J ends were trimmed by 2 bases and 8 bases, with 14 bases remaining between them. Germline V CDR1 and CDR2: SGHKS, YYEKEE (reference sequence). Written as DNA, the CDR3 is TGTGCCAGCAGCTTTACGGGGGCCTCTCATGAGCAGTTCTTC. This encodes CASSFTGASHEQFF.

The genes are TRBV29-1 and TRBJ2-5, with TRBD2 matching 7 bases. The J call could be wrong; TRBJ2-7 is a better fit for the DNA end. This CDR3 contains 15 residues. CDR1 and CDR2 from the germline V gene are SQVTM and ANQGSEA. The CDR3 DNA reads as TGCAGCGCGACCGGGACTACCGATACTCACGACGAGCAGTACTTC. Translating gives CSATGTTDTHDEQYF.

The rearrangement uses TRBV20-1 and TRBJ1-1; D remains unclear. CDR3 length: 14 residues. In germline, CDR1 is DFQATT, CDR2 SNEGSKA (reference sequence). Trimming stripped 0 bases from V and 1 base from J, with 9 bases between. The CDR3 nucleotides are TGCAGTGCTAGAGAAGATAGGGCGAACACTGAAGCTTTCTTT. It translates to CSAREDRANTEAFF.

The CDR3 sequence is CSARVPYGYTF. CDR3 sequence (DNA): TGCAGTGCTAGAGTGCCATATGGCTACACCTTC. The gene calls are TRBV20-1 and TRBJ1-2; D not certain. Germline V gene lookup returns CDR1 DFQATT and CDR2 SNEGSKA (reference sequence). The CDR3 totals 11 residues. Trimming pared 1 base from V and 5 bases from J, leaving 5 bases between.

V and J are TRBV9 and TRBJ1-6, with a possible D match to TRBD1 (5 bases). CDR1 and CDR2 from the germline V gene are SGDLS and YYNGEE. CDR3 length: 15 residues. The V end lost 3 bases, the J end lost 4 bases, and 11 bases lay between the germline ends. CDR3 region: CASSADRQYNSPLHF. CDR3 sequence (DNA): TGTGCCAGCAGCGCTGACAGACAGTATAATTCACCCCTCCACTTT.

The chain combines TRBV6-1 with TRBJ1-2; tentatively, D is TRBD1 (6 bases). The V gene lost 4 bases and the J gene lost 3 bases, with 21 bases spanning the gap. This CDR3 contains 17 residues. Germline CDR1 reads MNHNS; CDR2 reads SASEGT. The CDR3 coding sequence is TGTGCCAGCAGTGCCTCATTGATGGGGGGCTGGGACTATGGCTACACCTTC. Residues: CASSASLMGGWDYGYTF.

The chain employs TRBV15 and TRBJ1-6; D perhaps matches TRBD1 (5 bases). V dropped 0 bases and J dropped 10 bases, with 13 bases sitting between them. The CDR3 loop spans 15 amino acids. Germline lookup yields CDR1 LNHNV and CDR2 YYDKDF (reference sequence). CDR3 nucleotides: TGTGCCACCAGCAGAGATGGGAAGAGGGGATCACCCCTCCACTTT. It yields the protein CATSRDGKRGSPLHF. Full variable domain (remainder filled in from reference TRBV15 and TRBJ1-6): DAMVIQNPRYQVTQFGKPVTLSCSQTLNHNVMYWYQQKSSQAPKLLFHYYDKDFNNEADTPDNFQSRRPNTSFCFLDIRSPGLGDTAMYLCATSRDGKRGSPLHFGNGTRLTVT.

This clonotype has only a few counts. The V and J genes are TRBV10-3 and TRBJ1-2, with a possible D match to TRBD1 (5 bases). Looked up from germline, CDR1 is ENHRY and CDR2 is SYGVKD. The CDR3 consists of 13 residues. Between the trimmed V and J ends, which lost 4 bases and 5 bases, there was a span of 11 bases. The DNA for the CDR3 is TGTGCCATCAGTGCTGGAGGGACGTATGGCTACACCTTC. It specifies CAISAGGTYGYTF.